This entry is about one TCR beta chain. Its antigen is currently not known. No much larger clone exists at a distance of one base, and base qualities are not known. These data are taken from a study of shared T cell receptors in the human thymus (dated by TCRdb to about 2021). Background on the whole study: The study examined how self-reactive, shared T-cell receptor alpha chains are generated in the human thymus.

The method behind the library was the immunoSEQ multiplex PCR assay. TCRdb took this table from immuneACCESS and kept in-frame rearrangements with V and J called. Such tables lack part of the clones; where checked against another copy, unresolved V genes explain under half of the gap, and the rest is unexplained. The sample profile shows hundreds of thousands of clones; 70% to 90% of them were found once. Together, the top ten hold 0.0095% to 0.013% of the sample. Measured from the cysteine to the phenylalanine, the CDR3 is 12 residues long. Left in the record is the CDR3 DNA by itself, 36 bases read in frame from the first base. CDR1 and CDR2 were assigned from the germline V gene as SNHLY and FYNNEI. The germline V end is reduced by 6 bases and the J end by 2 bases; junction bases left unmatched: 1. These data were also reused for a study on human thymus T cells. The second paper further reports: In Finland, the donors were immunologically healthy infants who were having open corrective cardiac surgery for congenital heart defects. The thymus tissue came from surgical resects taken out during corrective cardiac surgery. Usage of V and J gene segments appeared to be biased in both the thymic and the peripheral blood repertoires. The related research found that thymic TCR repertoires overlapped highly between unrelated individuals. The study described the TCR alpha and beta repertoires in about eight infant thymus samples and a handful of matching peripheral blood samples. Donor ages ranged from about 6 to 250 days, and the cohort comprised about 6 male and two female infants. Thymocytes were released mechanically from tissue and stored at -70 °C as pellets of roughly 9-31 million cells. A QIAsymphony instrument was used to extract genomic DNA from the frozen cell pellets. The immunoSEQ multiplex PCR assay was used to amplify the TCRB and TCRAD loci from a standardized quantity of quality-controlled genomic DNA. Amplicons spanned the V(D)J region at a length sufficient to cover the CDR3 and identify V and J genes. Through the commercial immunoSEQ service, the amplicons were sequenced on an Illumina platform. Primer bias and sequencing errors were corrected as previously described, and TCRAD and TCRB definitions were based on the IMGT database. Analysis of the repertoires was done with immunoSEQ Analyzer 3.0 and VDJTools and included basic statistics, V/J segment usage, diversity estimates, rarefaction and pairwise overlap. Diversity was estimated with Chao1, ChaoE, Efron-Thisted, Shannon and inverse Simpson indices, and also on datasets down-sampled to the smallest sample. Repertoire overlap was determined by strict matching of CDR3 nucleotide sequence, V gene and J gene, and Jaccard-based multidimensional scaling clustering was applied. On average, thymus samples gave 750,000 to 1,000,000 unique TCRB clonotypes, whereas blood samples gave roughly 86,000.

The sequence links TRBV2 to TRBJ2-7; 7 junctional bases match TRBD1. This TCR was sampled from a boy under two years old with a congenital heart defect. Donor details come from another sample of the same person, matched by shared clones. The source material was thymocytes. The DNA sequence is given as TGTGCCAGCAGGGGACAGCCCTACGAGCAGTACTTC. This yields the protein CASRGQPYEQYF.